This is a list of T cell receptor beta chains from one sample in a study of patients and donors after allogeneic stem cell transplantation. Each CDR3 protein gets one entry after TCRdb re-called the RT-PCR reads with MiXCR. The sample has about 960,000 distinct CDR3 sequences, under 20% seen once. Sequencing was done on a sample of blood, either unsorted or a sorted T cell fraction (not recorded which). Receptor source: a human donor who was either an allogeneic HSCT recipient or a stem cell or donor lymphocyte infusion donor (not recorded which). It is not recorded whose cells these are; they may come from a transplant donor. CDR3s include the opening cysteine and the closing phenylalanine or tryptophan. D genes are given only for firm matches. A clone size is listed for some rows: how often the clone was seen (once, few, many), or a class if it is expanded.

many	.	TRBV12-3/TRBV12-4	TRBJ1-3	TGTGCCAGCGGCGATCGGGGCGTCTCTGGAAACACCATATATTTT	CASGDRGVSGNTIYF
few	.	TRBV12-3/TRBV12-4	TRBJ1-3	TGTGCCAGCAGTTTAGGCACCATATATTTT	CASSLGTIYF
.	.	TRBV7-9	TRBJ1-2	TGTGCCAGCAGCTACGAGGGAGGGTACACCTTC	CASSYEGGYTF
few	.	TRBV4-1	TRBJ1-1	TGCGCCAGCAGCCCCCGCGGCAGCGCAGACACTGAAGCTTTCTTT	CASSPRGSADTEAFF
.	.	TRBV19	TRBJ2-3	TGTGCCAGTAAACAAGAACAGGGAATGACAGATACGCAGTATTTT	CASKQEQGMTDTQYF
few	.	TRBV5-1	TRBJ2-3	TGCGCCAGCAGCTTGGATCGGGAGTACTTTACAGATACGCAGTATTTT	CASSLDREYFTDTQYF
.	TRBD2	TRBV10-3	TRBJ2-5	TGTGCCATCAGTGGAGGTGTCGGGGGGGCCGGGGAGACCCAGTACTTC	CAISGGVGGAGETQYF
.	.	TRBV9	TRBJ1-2	TGTGCCAGCAGCGCCGAAAACTATGGCTACACCTTC	CASSAENYGYTF
many	.	TRBV12-3/TRBV12-4	TRBJ1-1	TGTGCCAGCAGTTTGGGCGCGCGGGCTTTCTTT	CASSLGARAFF
.	.	TRBV9	TRBJ2-1	TGTGCCAGCAGCGTAACCCCCTCGGCCTACAATGAGCAGTTCTTC	CASSVTPSAYNEQFF
many	.	TRBV4-2	TRBJ1-2	TGTGCCAGCACCGAAGATCCCGGGGGGGGTGGCTACACCTTC	CASTEDPGGGGYTF
many	.	TRBV7-2	TRBJ2-3	TGTGCCAGCAGCCCCCGAGGATACACAGATACGCAGTATTTT	CASSPRGYTDTQYF
.	.	TRBV6-5	TRBJ2-2	TGTGCCAGCAGTTACTCCCGGGTCTTGAACACCGGGGAGCTGTTTTTT	CASSYSRVLNTGELFF
.	.	TRBV20-1	TRBJ2-7	TGCAGTGCTCACTCGCAGGGAGGCGAGCAGTACTTC	CSAHSQGGEQYF
.	.	TRBV5-1	TRBJ2-7	TGCGCCAGCAGCTTGGAACGTATACCCTACGAGCAGTACTTC	CASSLERIPYEQYF
few	TRBD2	TRBV19	TRBJ2-1	TGTGCCAGTAGTATAAGGGGGACTAGCGGCAATGAGCAGTTCTTC	CASSIRGTSGNEQFF
few	TRBD2	TRBV5-1	TRBJ2-5	TGCGCCAGCAGCTTGTCGACTGGAGCGGGGGAGACCCAGTACTTC	CASSLSTGAGETQYF